This T cell receptor (beta chain) was sequenced in a study of CD8 T cells in ankylosing spondylitis. This clonotype showed up many times. Its antigen is unidentified. Whole-study results and caveats: Certain motif variants had earlier been reported in reactive arthritis synovial fluid and blood.

V was trimmed by 0 bases and J by 2 bases, leaving 12 bases between them. Per germline, CDR1 SGHVS and CDR2 FQNEAQ. There are 16 residues in the CDR3. Using its own MiXCR run on the 5' RACE reads, TCRdb lists one record per CDR3 protein. Here the sample spans 250,000 to 400,000 distinct CDR3 sequences, 11% being singletons. The sequence derives from a female donor with ankylosing spondylitis or in good health (not recorded which). The gene calls are TRBV7-8 and TRBJ2-3; D call uncertain. Sequenced sample: blood, either unsorted or a sorted T cell fraction (not recorded which). The CDR3 region is CASSLAPTSPTDTQYF. The CDR3 nucleotides are TGTGCCAGCAGCTTAGCCCCGACTTCCCCCACAGATACGCAGTATTTT.